A single sample is the source of the 18 T cell receptor beta chains below, sequenced in a study of identical twins. TCRdb re-called the 5' RACE reads with MiXCR, one entry per CDR3 protein. There are 420,000 or so distinct CDR3 sequences in the sample; under 20% occur only once, and 12% lies in the top ten. The material sequenced was naive T cells sorted from blood. These receptors were taken from a man aged 45-65 years in good health.

The chain employs TRBV6-2 or TRBV6-3 and TRBJ2-1; TRBD1 is a possible D gene (6 bases). V was trimmed by 0 bases and J by 15 bases, leaving 18 bases between them. This CDR3 region has 14 residues. Germline CDR1 and CDR2: MNHEY and SVGEGT. The CDR3 bases are TGTGCCAGCAGTTACTCGACGACAGGCGCTATGAGGTTCTTC. Amino acid sequence: CASSYSTTGAMRFF.

This clonotype was detected only a few times. The chain combines TRBV24-1 with TRBJ2-7, with D tentatively TRBD2 (6 bases). There are 15 residues in the CDR3. The germline CDR1 and CDR2 sequences are KGHDR and SFDVKD. The germline V and J ends were trimmed by 4 bases and 2 bases, with 14 bases remaining between them. The CDR3: CATSEAGTSTYEQYF. The DNA of the CDR3 is TGTGCCACCAGTGAGGCTGGGACTTCTACCTACGAGCAGTACTTC.

This chain uses TRBV6-2 or TRBV6-3 with TRBJ2-5; D not certain. The CDR3 length is 12 residues. Germline CDR1 is MNHEY and CDR2 is SVGEGT. The V gene lost 1 base and the J gene lost 3 bases, with 3 bases spanning the gap. The CDR3 spells CASSYWEETQYF. CDR3 bases: TGTGCCAGCAGTTACTGGGAAGAGACCCAGTACTTC.

This clonotype was counted at least ten times. The chain has TRBV9 and TRBJ1-1; 7 nucleotides line up with TRBD1. Germline assignment: CDR1 SGDLS and CDR2 YYNGEE. The CDR3 is made up of 15 amino acids. Trimming removed 4 bases from V and 4 bases from J; junction bases left unmatched: 10. This chain's CDR3 is CASSPRQGESTEAFF. In DNA, the CDR3 is TGTGCCAGCAGCCCCCGACAGGGCGAGTCCACTGAAGCTTTCTTT.

There are many counts of this clonotype. The chain uses TRBV29-1 and TRBJ2-7; the D gene is possibly TRBD1 (7 bases). The CDR3 is made up of 12 amino acids. With 6 bases removed from V and 3 bases from J, the gap between germline ends came to 12 bases. Germline V CDR1 and CDR2: SQVTM, ANQGSEA. The CDR3 sequence is CSVAGQNYEQYF. DNA of the CDR3: TGCAGCGTCGCGGGACAGAACTACGAGCAGTACTTC.

This clonotype was picked up a small number of times. The chain joins TRBV27 to TRBJ2-7, with 10 bases matching TRBD1. Germline CDR1 reads MNHEY; CDR2 reads SMNVEV (reference sequence). This CDR3 is built from 13 residues. V shed 4 bases, J shed 7 bases, and the junction held 4 bases outside the gene matches. CDR3 protein: CASSWTGGGEQYF. The CDR3 DNA is TGTGCCAGCAGTTGGACAGGGGGTGGGGAGCAGTACTTC.

This clonotype showed up just a few times. The rearrangement joins TRBV5-1 to TRBJ1-1, with D perhaps matching TRBD1 (5 bases). This CDR3 contains 16 residues. From germline, CDR1 is SGHRS and CDR2 YFSETQ. V was trimmed by 1 base and J by 1 base, leaving 14 bases between them. The CDR3 loop is CASSLLLRGQNTEAFF. The CDR3 DNA reads as TGCGCCAGCAGCTTGCTCCTTCGGGGCCAGAACACTGAAGCTTTCTTT.

This clonotype has a count of ten or more. The V gene is TRBV20-1, the J gene TRBJ2-7, with 12 bases identical to TRBD2. After removal of 0 bases from V and 4 bases from J, the junction contained 4 bases not matched to a gene. The CDR3 extends over 15 amino acids. Germline CDR1 DFQATT, CDR2 SNEGSKA (reference sequence). In DNA, the CDR3 is TGCAGTGCTAGAGATACTAGCGGGAGGCTATACGAGCAGTACTTC. Protein sequence: CSARDTSGRLYEQYF.

This clonotype was counted at least ten times. The chain uses TRBV5-1 and TRBJ2-3; D is unclear. The germline V and J ends were trimmed by 6 bases and 6 bases, with 8 bases remaining between them. The CDR3 has 11 amino acids. Germline V gene sequence: CDR1 SGHRS, CDR2 YFSETQ. The DNA of the CDR3 is TGCGCCAGCACCCCGGCGGATACGCAGTATTTT. As protein: CASTPADTQYF. Looking up the rest from reference TRBV5-1 and TRBJ2-3 gives the full variable domain: KAGVTQTPRYLIKTRGQQVTLSCSPISGHRSVSWYQQTPGQGLQFLFEYFSETQRNKGNFPGRFSGRQFSNSRSEMNVSTLELGDSALYLCASTPADTQYFGPGTRLTVL.

This rearrangement joins TRBV5-1 to TRBJ1-4, with 7 bases that match TRBD1. The CDR3 length is 15 residues. Germline V lookup: CDR1 SGHRS, CDR2 YFSETQ. The J segment lost 4 bases and the V segment lost 4 bases, leaving 7 bases of the junction unmatched. Here the CDR3 reads CASSPMTGSNEKLFF. DNA for the CDR3: TGCGCCAGCAGCCCCATGACAGGGAGTAATGAAAAACTGTTTTTT. Together with reference TRBV5-1 and TRBJ1-4, the CDR3 gives the full variable domain: KAGVTQTPRYLIKTRGQQVTLSCSPISGHRSVSWYQQTPGQGLQFLFEYFSETQRNKGNFPGRFSGRQFSNSRSEMNVSTLELGDSALYLCASSPMTGSNEKLFFGSGTQLSVL.

This clonotype was recorded at least ten times. The rearrangement uses TRBV20-1 and TRBJ1-1, with D unclear. This CDR3 has 13 amino acids. The germline V and J ends were trimmed by 1 base and 0 bases, with 6 bases remaining between them. The V gene's germline CDR1 is DFQATT and CDR2 SNEGSKA (reference sequence). The DNA for the CDR3 is TGCAGTGCTAGAGGCAGGTTGAACACTGAAGCTTTCTTT. It codes for CSARGRLNTEAFF.

The V and J genes are TRBV7-2 and TRBJ1-6; TRBD1 is a possible D gene (5 bases). In germline, CDR1 is SGHTA, CDR2 FQGNSA. The length of the CDR3 is 15 residues. V dropped 0 bases and J dropped 16 bases, with 19 bases sitting between them. For the CDR3, the DNA is TGTGCCAGCAGCTTAGCGGTTTCTGATAGGCAGGGTCTCCACTTT. This translates into CASSLAVSDRQGLHF.

This clonotype was seen a few times. This chain joins TRBV20-1 and TRBJ2-6, with D possibly matching TRBD2 (5 bases). The CDR3 has 15 residues. V was pared by 4 bases and J by 0 bases, with 10 bases between. Germline CDR1 is DFQATT and CDR2 is SNEGSKA (reference sequence). In DNA form, the CDR3 reads TGCAGTGCTAAACTACTAGACTCTGGGGCCAACGTCCTGACTTTC. It encodes CSAKLLDSGANVLTF.

In the case of this clonotype: A clone one base away is much larger, so this may be a read error. The J gene is TRBJ2-7, the V gene TRBV12-3 or TRBV12-4; D is possibly TRBD1 (6 bases). The CDR3 runs 15 residues. Trimming left V 5 bases short and J 4 bases short, with 18 bases between. The CDR3 sequence: CASSIGQGMTYEQYF. In nucleotides, the CDR3 is TGTGCCAGCAGTATAGGGCAGGGGATGACATACGAGCAGTACTTC.

The chain recombines TRBV24-1 with TRBJ2-3; tentatively, D is TRBD1 (6 bases). From germline, CDR1 is KGHDR and CDR2 SFDVKD. The CDR3 totals 17 residues. V was pared by 6 bases and J by 2 bases, with 20 bases between. The CDR3 DNA reads TGTGCCACCAGTACCTTTTCAGGGGCCCGATTCACAGATACGCAGTATTTT. Translation gives CATSTFSGARFTDTQYF.

This sequence joins TRBV7-7 and TRBJ2-3; D gene unclear. V gave up 4 bases and J gave up 4 bases, with 9 bases separating them. This CDR3 contains 13 residues. Germline V gene sequence: CDR1 SSHAT, CDR2 FNYEAQ (reference sequence). The CDR3 region is CASSSSGPDTQYF. Here the CDR3 DNA reads TGTGCCAGCAGCTCCTCTGGTCCAGATACGCAGTATTTT.

This clonotype has a count of ten or more. This chain joins TRBV20-1 and TRBJ2-3, with TRBD2 matching over 7 bases. The CDR3 loop spans 14 amino acids. CDR1 and CDR2 from the germline V gene are DFQATT and SNEGSKA (reference sequence). The V gene end was trimmed by 2 bases and the J gene end by 1 base; junction bases not matched to a gene: 3. The CDR3 DNA is TGCAGTGCTAGAACCCGGGGGGGCACAGATACGCAGTATTTT. It codes for CSARTRGGTDTQYF.

This chain connects TRBV7-9 to TRBJ1-1; D uncertain. This CDR3 region has 13 residues. V was shortened by 5 bases and J by 3 bases, with 10 bases between the two germline ends. Germline CDR1 reads SEHNR; CDR2 reads FQNEAQ (reference sequence). CDR3 in amino acids: CASSPDRYTEAFF. The CDR3 region has the DNA TGTGCCAGCAGCCCGGACCGATACACTGAAGCTTTCTTT. Combining the CDR3 with reference TRBV7-9 and TRBJ1-1 gives the whole variable domain DTGVSQNPRHKITKRGQNVTFRCDPISEHNRLYWYRQTLGQGPEFLTYFQNEAQLEKSRLLSDRFSAERPKGSFSTLEIQRTEQGDSAMYLCASSPDRYTEAFFGQGTRLTVV.